The clone carrying this T cell receptor beta chain has only a few counts. The antigen remains undetermined. The data originate from a study of blood T cells in healthy people across ages. Study observations and caveats: Age brought a roughly linear fall in TCR beta diversity measured per million T cells.

Together with a sample-barcoded 5' primer, a J-beta primer mix was included in a second PCR lasting about 7 to 12 cycles. Each CDR3 protein gets one entry after TCRdb re-called the 5' RACE reads with MiXCR. The table has about 1.6 million distinct CDR3 sequences, almost 35% seen once. The CDR3 runs 16 residues. V gave up 4 bases and J gave up 4 bases, with 19 bases separating them. Germline V gene sequence: CDR1 SGHAT, CDR2 FQDESV (reference sequence). The specimen sequenced was blood. This chain joins TRBV11-1 and TRBJ2-5; possible D gene TRBD1, 5 bases. This TCR was recovered from a woman aged 25-40 years in good health. This CDR3 is CASSYRQPRSGETQYF. CDR3 nucleotide sequence: TGTGCCAGCAGCTACAGGCAGCCTAGGTCAGGAGAGACCCAGTACTTC. Looking up the rest from reference TRBV11-1 and TRBJ2-5 gives the full variable domain: EAEVAQSPRYKITEKSQAVAFWCDPISGHATLYWYRQILGQGPELLVQFQDESVVDDSQLPKDRFSAERLKGVDSTLKIQPAELGDSAMYLCASSYRQPRSGETQYFGPGTRLLVL.